This T cell receptor (beta chain) was found in a study of CD8+CD57+ T cells in acquired aplastic anemia. This CDR3 comprises 14 residues. V was clipped by 4 bases and J by 3 bases, with 11 bases between them. Germline loops: CDR1 SNHLY, CDR2 FYNNEI. CD8+CD57+ cell expansion, shown by flow cytometry, had occurred in the patients selected for sequencing. With no exception, the patients had severe acquired aplastic anemia. Profiling that covered TCR beta VDJ and CDR3 relied on genomic DNA as its template. TCRdb reprocessed the reads with MiXCR, giving one entry per CDR3 protein. The sample consists of some 170,000 distinct CDR3 sequences, less than 65% of them appearing once. This clonotype appeared many times.

The chain couples TRBV2 to TRBJ2-3, with D possibly being TRBD2 (5 bases). The sample was sorted CD4+, CD8+, or CD8+CD57+ T cells (not recorded which) from PBMCs. This clonotype was sampled from a human donor with aplastic anemia. The CDR3 here is CASSAPSSTDTQYF. In DNA form, the CDR3 reads TGTGCCAGCAGTGCTCCTAGCTCAACAGATACGCAGTATTTT.